The 5 T cell receptor beta chains listed next were all sequenced from one sample in a study of blood T cell repertoires in COVID-19. The table came from immunoSEQ multiplex PCR; TCRdb's copy has only in-frame clones and leaves some out. The repertoire holds under 200,000 clones, with about nine tenths as singletons. Sequencing was carried out using peripheral blood. The receptors come from a man in his fifties or sixties with acute or convalescent COVID-19.

This clone was seen ten or more times. The chain couples TRBV2 to TRBJ1-1, with 11 bases aligning to TRBD1. Germline-derived CDR1 and CDR2 are SNHLY and FYNNEI. The CDR3 loop spans 14 amino acids. The V gene end was trimmed by 5 bases and the J gene end by 3 bases; junction bases not matched to a gene: 2. The CDR3 loop reads CASSSGQGDTEAFF. The CDR3 DNA reads as TGTGCCAGCAGTTCGGGACAGGGGGACACTGAAGCTTTCTTT.

V and J are TRBV11-2 and TRBJ2-1; D unclear. The germline V gene encodes CDR1 SGHAT and CDR2 FQNNGV. The CDR3 covers 14 residues. Trimming stripped 2 bases from V and 7 bases from J, with 12 bases between. The CDR3 bases are TGTGCCAGCAGCTTACCCCTAGATCCTAATGAGCAGTTCTTC. This sequence encodes CASSLPLDPNEQFF.

The CDR3 coding sequence is TGTGCCAGCTCACCCCGGGGACAGATGAGTGGCACTGAAGCTTTCTTT. Protein sequence: CASSPRGQMSGTEAFF. This chain joins TRBV18 and TRBJ1-1; 7 bases map to TRBD1. CDR3 size: 16 residues. V gave up 3 bases and J gave up 4 bases; unmatched junction bases: 11. The germline CDR1 and CDR2 sequences are KGHSH and LQKENI. Filled out from reference TRBV18 and TRBJ1-1, the complete variable domain reads NAGVMQNPRHLVRRRGQEARLRCSPMKGHSHVYWYRQLPEEGLKFMVYLQKENIIDESGMPKERFSAEFPKEGPSILRIQQVVRGDSAAYFCASSPRGQMSGTEAFFGQGTRLTVV.

The genes are TRBV5-1 and TRBJ1-1; TRBD1 is a possible D gene (5 bases). CDR1 and CDR2 from the germline V gene are SGHRS and YFSETQ. The CDR3 loop spans 13 amino acids. The V end was cut by 4 bases, the J end by 6 bases, with 13 bases between. The CDR3 loop is CASSGAGYSEAFF. The CDR3 DNA reads TGCGCCAGCAGCGGGGCAGGATACTCTGAAGCTTTCTTT.

This chain joins TRBV29-1 and TRBJ2-2, with 8 bases that match TRBD1. CDR3 length: 14 residues. Germline V lookup: CDR1 SQVTM, CDR2 ANQGSEA. Germline trimming cut 7 bases from V and 1 base from J; bases unmatched to any gene: 5. The CDR3 spells CSARDRQNTGELFF. CDR3 nucleotides: TGCAGCGCCAGGGACAGGCAGAACACCGGGGAGCTGTTTTTT.